A single sample gave rise to the 22 T cell receptor beta chains below, sequenced in a study of blood T cell repertoires in COVID-19. Some clones are missing from TCRdb's copy, which holds only in-frame ones; the method was immunoSEQ multiplex PCR. The data show about 490,000 clones, approximately 83% seen once. The specimen was peripheral blood. Receptor source: a human donor in a cohort sampled during active COVID-19.

The chain is built from TRBV5-8 and TRBJ1-1; D may be TRBD1 (5 bases). Germline V gives CDR1 SGHTS, CDR2 YDEGEE. V lost 4 bases, J lost 5 bases, and 15 bases lay in between. The CDR3 is made up of 14 amino acids. Here the CDR3 reads CASSHAGDRTEAFF. CDR3 nucleotides: TGTGCCAGCAGCCACGCGGGGGACCGGACTGAAGCTTTCTTT.

The rearrangement joins TRBV18 to TRBJ2-1, with D possibly matching TRBD2 (6 bases). Per germline, CDR1 KGHSH and CDR2 LQKENI. The CDR3 covers 16 residues. Between the trimmed V and J ends, which lost 3 bases and 6 bases, there was a span of 18 bases. The CDR3 loop is CASSPVPTRGGNEQFF. CDR3 bases: TGTGCCAGCTCACCGGTTCCGACTAGAGGTGGCAATGAGCAGTTCTTC.

This clone was recorded a few times. The V and J genes are TRBV7-2 and TRBJ1-1; 7 bases agree with TRBD1. V shed 5 bases and J 5 bases; nucleotides not matched to a gene: 8. Germline CDR1 reads SGHTA; CDR2 reads FQGNSA. This CDR3 is built from 14 residues. CDR3 coding DNA: TGTGCCAGCAGCGAATCGACAGGGAGAACTGAAGCTTTCTTT. Amino acids: CASSESTGRTEAFF.

J is TRBJ2-7 and V is TRBV10-1; TRBD2 matches at 9 bases. This CDR3 is built from 15 residues. Per germline, CDR1 WNHNN and CDR2 SYGVQD (reference sequence). V was clipped by 2 bases and J by 2 bases; unmatched bases: 4. CDR3 sequence (DNA): TGCGCCAGCAGTGAGGGGCTAGCGGGGCCCTACGAGCAGTACTTC. Its translation is CASSEGLAGPYEQYF.

This chain uses TRBV7-2 with TRBJ2-5, with a weak D call TRBD1 (6 bases). Trimming took 2 bases from V and 0 from J, leaving 10 bases between them. CDR3 size: 15 residues. Per germline, CDR1 SGHTA and CDR2 FQGNSA. In DNA form, the CDR3 reads TGTGCCAGCAGCTTATTGAGGGGGTACCAAGAGACCCAGTACTTC. It translates to CASSLLRGYQETQYF.

V gene TRBV5-1 combines with J gene TRBJ1-1, with D maybe TRBD1 (6 bases). The CDR3 is 12 amino acids. Trimming removed 4 bases from V and 6 bases from J, with 10 bases in between. Germline lookup yields CDR1 SGHRS and CDR2 YFSETQ. In DNA form, the CDR3 reads TGCGCCAGCAGCCAACAGGGCGCTGAAGCTTTCTTT. Translation gives CASSQQGAEAFF.

This rearrangement joins TRBV3-1 (or the pseudogene TRBV3-2) to TRBJ2-1; TRBD2 might be the D (6 bases). CDR3 size: 16 residues. Per germline, CDR1 LGHDT and CDR2 YNNKEL (reference sequence). V lost 3 bases, J lost 0 bases, and 12 bases lay in between. The chain's CDR3 is CASSQTDGGSYNEQFF. The DNA of the CDR3 is TGTGCCAGCAGCCAGACGGACGGGGGCTCCTACAATGAGCAGTTCTTC.

Here the CDR3 DNA reads TGTGCCAGCAGCCAAAGGGGCCCCACTAATGAAAAACTGTTTTTT. As protein: CASSQRGPTNEKLFF. The chain is built from TRBV14 and TRBJ1-4; possibly TRBD1 for D (5 bases). This CDR3 has 15 residues. The V gene's germline CDR1 is SGHDN and CDR2 FVKESK. V dropped 2 bases and J dropped 2 bases, with 9 bases sitting between them. Full variable domain (remainder filled in from reference TRBV14 and TRBJ1-4): EAGVTQFPSHSVIEKGQTVTLRCDPISGHDNLYWYRRVMGKEIKFLLHFVKESKQDESGMPNNRFLAERTGGTYSTLKVQPAELEDSGVYFCASSQRGPTNEKLFFGSGTQLSVL.

The gene calls are TRBV15 and TRBJ1-1; a weak D match, TRBD1 (5 bases). V was shortened by 3 bases and J by 5 bases, with 10 bases between the two germline ends. Germline V CDR1 and CDR2: LNHNV, YYDKDF (reference sequence). This CDR3 is built from 13 residues. The CDR3 reads CATSSVRGTEAFF. The CDR3 DNA is TGTGCCACCAGCAGTGTTCGGGGGACTGAAGCTTTCTTT.

This clone has a handful of counts. This sequence joins TRBV5-1 and TRBJ1-1; 11 bases align to TRBD1. Trimming cost V 4 bases and J 3 bases; bases outside gene matches: 2. Germline V gives CDR1 SGHRS, CDR2 YFSETQ. The CDR3 sequence is 14 residues long. CDR3 sequence (DNA): TGCGCCAGCAGCACGGGACAGGGGGACACTGAAGCTTTCTTT. Its protein is CASSTGQGDTEAFF.

This clone appeared a single time. The rearrangement joins TRBV7-2 to TRBJ1-5; D may be TRBD1 (6 bases). The germline V gene encodes CDR1 SGHTA and CDR2 FQGNSA. The CDR3 is 15 amino acids. V was pared by 0 bases and J by 7 bases, with 13 bases between. In DNA, the CDR3 is TGTGCCAGCAGCTTAGCGAGTGCAGGGGCCCAGCCCCAGCATTTT. Translation gives CASSLASAGAQPQHF.

The chain links TRBV28 to TRBJ1-2; D possibly corresponds to TRBD1 (6 bases). With 5 bases removed from V and 9 bases from J, the gap between germline ends came to 10 bases. The length of the CDR3 is 11 residues. Per the germline V gene, CDR1 is MDHEN and CDR2 is SYDVKM. The CDR3 coding sequence is TGTGCCAGCAGTGAACAGGGAAGCTACACCTTC. Amino acids: CASSEQGSYTF.

The J gene is TRBJ2-3, the V gene TRBV7-8; 8 bases fit TRBD2. The CDR3 has 17 amino acids. V gave up 0 bases and J gave up 10 bases; unmatched junction bases: 15. Germline lookup yields CDR1 SGHVS and CDR2 FQNEAQ. Here the CDR3 DNA reads TGTGCCAGCAGCTTAGCGGGGGCGGGAGGAGTCTCCTCTCCGCAGTATTTT. It codes for CASSLAGAGGVSSPQYF.

The chain has TRBV4-2 and TRBJ2-7; a possible D gene is TRBD2 (5 bases). The CDR3 is 15 residues long. V was cut by 0 bases and J by 0 bases, with 9 bases left in between. Germline assignment: CDR1 LGHNA and CDR2 YNFKEQ. The CDR3 region is CASSQDAGASYEQYF. DNA of the CDR3: TGTGCCAGCAGCCAAGATGCGGGTGCCTCCTACGAGCAGTACTTC.

The rearrangement joins TRBV5-1 to TRBJ2-1, with 10 nucleotides matching TRBD2. Germline trimming cut 2 bases from V and 0 bases from J; bases unmatched to any gene: 2. This CDR3 has 16 residues. The V gene's germline CDR1 is SGHRS and CDR2 YFSETQ. CDR3 DNA: TGCGCCAGCAGCTTACTAGCGGGAACCTCCTACAATGAGCAGTTCTTC. Translation: CASSLLAGTSYNEQFF.

V usage is TRBV28 and J usage is TRBJ2-2; 14 bases line up with TRBD2. CDR1 MDHEN and CDR2 SYDVKM come from the germline V gene. After removal of 3 bases from V and 6 bases from J, the junction contained 12 bases not matched to a gene. There are 19 residues in the CDR3. CDR3 loop: CASSFPPGLAGEGSGELFF. CDR3 nucleotide sequence: TGTGCCAGCAGTTTCCCTCCGGGACTAGCGGGAGAAGGGTCCGGGGAGCTGTTTTTT.

The rearrangement joins TRBV30 to TRBJ2-7; D possibly corresponds to TRBD2 (7 bases). Trimming shortened V by 1 base and J by 2 bases, and 15 bases separated the two germline ends. Germline V gene lookup returns CDR1 GTSNPN and CDR2 SVGIG (reference sequence). This CDR3 comprises 15 residues. Written as DNA, the CDR3 is TGTGCCTGGAGTGGACGGTGGGGGGGCCCCTACGAGCAGTACTTC. Encoded protein: CAWSGRWGGPYEQYF.

The chain couples TRBV7-2 to TRBJ2-1; 12 bases align to TRBD2. V shed 1 base, J shed 6 bases, and the junction held 7 bases outside the gene matches. The CDR3 runs 17 residues. The germline V gene encodes CDR1 SGHTA and CDR2 FQGNSA. The CDR3 DNA reads TGTGCCAGCAGCTTAGTCCGACTAGCGGGAGCCCTCAATGAGCAGTTCTTC. Translated, it gives CASSLVRLAGALNEQFF.

This clone showed up just once. The rearrangement joins TRBV7-9 to TRBJ2-1, with 10 bases matching TRBD1. Germline CDR1 reads SEHNR; CDR2 reads FQNEAQ (reference sequence). This CDR3 contains 16 residues. Trimming at V came to 7 bases and at J to 1 base, leaving 7 bases not matched to a gene. This CDR3 reads CASTKPGQGSYNEQFF. CDR3 coding DNA: TGTGCCAGCACCAAACCGGGACAGGGGTCCTACAATGAGCAGTTCTTC. Drawing the rest from reference TRBV7-9 and TRBJ2-1, the complete variable domain is DTGVSQNPRHKITKRGQNVTFRCDPISEHNRLYWYRQTLGQGPEFLTYFQNEAQLEKSRLLSDRFSAERPKGSFSTLEIQRTEQGDSAMYLCASTKPGQGSYNEQFFGPGTRLTVL.

V is TRBV2 and J is TRBJ2-1; 10 nucleotides line up with TRBD2. Germline-derived CDR1 and CDR2 are SNHLY and FYNNEI. The CDR3 sequence is 13 residues long. The V gene end was trimmed by 8 bases and the J gene end by 14 bases; junction bases not matched to a gene: 12. In nucleotides, the CDR3 is TGTGCCAGCGGACAAACTAGCGGGGTTACCAAGTTCTTC. It codes for CASGQTSGVTKFF.

The chain employs TRBV29-1 and TRBJ1-3; no firm D call. CDR3 length: 12 amino acids. V was pared by 5 bases and J by 8 bases, with 13 bases between. Germline CDR1 reads SQVTM; CDR2 reads ANQGSEA. The CDR3 DNA sequence: TGCAGCGTTCACTCAGAGGAAGACACCATATATTTT. Amino acids: CSVHSEEDTIYF.

The table lists this clone with a count of one. This sequence joins TRBV5-1 and TRBJ2-2, with D perhaps matching TRBD2 (6 bases). The CDR3 consists of 13 residues. The germline CDR1 and CDR2 sequences are SGHRS and YFSETQ. Deletions cut 4 bases from V and 8 bases from J, with 12 bases between. The CDR3 reads CASSPDGRGELFF. In nucleotides, the CDR3 is TGCGCCAGCAGCCCGGACGGGAGAGGGGAGCTGTTTTTT.